The text below deals with one T cell receptor (beta chain). Its antigen is not known. Researchers ran the PCR with 60 Vbeta and 13 Jbeta primers. This table comes from immunoSEQ multiplex PCR, and its TCRdb copy is limited to in-frame clones, with some not included. The sample holds 120,000 or so clones; about 81% are singletons and the top ten take roughly 9%. This sample was taken from a study of cytomegalovirus exposure and HLA in healthy donors. The V and J ends lost 0 bases and 4 bases respectively, with 9 bases between them. The length of the CDR3 is 14 residues. Germline lookup yields CDR1 MGHRA and CDR2 YSYEKL. Points from the study as a whole: Immune exposure information comprised only CMV serostatus.

Sequenced sample: PBMCs. The source of this sequence is a woman between 45 and 60 years old in good health and CMV-seropositive. This chain connects TRBV4-1 to TRBJ1-2; D remains ambiguous. CDR3 sequence (DNA): TGCGCCAGCAGCCAAGATTTAAGCATCTATGGCTACACCTTC. Translation: CASSQDLSIYGYTF.